Listed here are 17 T cell receptor beta chains from one sample, sequenced in a study of control samples from healthy donors and cancer patients. Sequenced by immunoSEQ multiplex PCR; TCRdb stores in-frame clones only, minus some. The top ten clones hold 3.2% of a sample with more than 120,000 clones, more than 90% of them seen once. The sequenced sample consisted of blood. Every receptor here comes from a man aged 30 to 45 in good health.

This rearrangement joins TRBV9 to TRBJ2-2; 8 positions agree with TRBD2. This CDR3 has 17 amino acids. CDR1 and CDR2 from the germline V gene are SGDLS and YYNGEE. V lost 4 bases, J lost 7 bases, and 15 bases stayed unmatched. The CDR3 here is CASSPRGIAGLGGELFF. The DNA of the CDR3 is TGTGCCAGCAGCCCTCGGGGGATAGCGGGGTTAGGCGGGGAGCTGTTTTTT.

The chain carries TRBV5-1 and TRBJ2-3; 7 bases match TRBD1. V lost 1 base, J lost 3 bases, and 5 bases stayed unmatched. The CDR3 extends over 15 amino acids. Germline-derived CDR1 and CDR2 are SGHRS and YFSETQ. CDR3 amino acids: CASSLNRGGTDTQYF. The CDR3 DNA reads TGCGCCAGCAGCTTGAACAGGGGCGGGACAGATACGCAGTATTTT.

The V call is TRBV6-5, the J call TRBJ2-2; TRBD1 might be the D (5 bases). CDR3 length: 16 residues. Germline lookup yields CDR1 MNHEY and CDR2 SVGAGI. V lost 4 bases, J lost 6 bases, and 18 bases lay in between. The CDR3 region has the DNA TGTGCCAGCAGTTCGACGCAGGGTTATGGCGCCGGGGAGCTGTTTTTT. Its protein is CASSSTQGYGAGELFF.

The rearrangement joins TRBV21-1 to TRBJ2-2; TRBD2 reflects the table's D call only, with no check against the DNA. TRBV21-1 is a listed pseudogene. The length of the CDR3 is 17 residues. CDR3 sequence: CASSKYHGSALPGELFF. In nucleotides, the CDR3 is TGTGCCAGCAGCAAATACCACGGGAGCGCTTTACCCGGGGAGCTGTTTTTT.

V is TRBV11-2 and J is TRBJ1-5; tentative D call: TRBD1 (5 bases). From germline, CDR1 is SGHAT and CDR2 FQNNGV. There are 19 residues in the CDR3. Trimming took off 6 bases at V and 3 bases at J, with 27 bases between the two ends. CDR3 sequence reads: CASRRRGPPRTLLNQPQHF. The CDR3 DNA sequence: TGTGCCAGCAGACGTAGGGGCCCCCCGAGGACATTACTCAATCAGCCCCAGCATTTT. The entire variable domain, with the rest obtained from reference TRBV11-2 and TRBJ1-5, is as follows: EAGVAQSPRYKIIEKRQSVAFWCNPISGHATLYWYQQILGQGPKLLIQFQNNGVVDDSQLPKDRFSAERLKGVDSTLKIQPAKLEDSAVYLCASRRRGPPRTLLNQPQHFGDGTRLSIL.

The J gene is TRBJ1-1, the V gene TRBV6-4, with D possibly being TRBD1 (5 bases). CDR3 size: 14 residues. Germline V gene data show CDR1 as MRHNA and CDR2 as SNTAGT. V lost 3 bases, J lost 3 bases, and 11 bases lay in between. The CDR3 DNA sequence: TGTGCCAGCAGTGAGACAGACCTTGACACTGAAGCTTTCTTT. This translates into CASSETDLDTEAFF.

This clone appeared a single time. The chain joins TRBV27 to TRBJ1-2, with D unclear. V gave up 7 bases and J gave up 5 bases, with 20 bases separating them. Germline V lookup: CDR1 MNHEY, CDR2 SMNVEV (reference sequence). CDR3 length: 15 residues. Here the CDR3 DNA reads TGTGCCAGCACTCAATTTTTCCCTCTAGGGTATGGCTACACCTTC. It yields the protein CASTQFFPLGYGYTF.

The chain uses TRBV19 and TRBJ1-2; 8 positions match TRBD1. V lost 5 bases to trimming and J lost 7 bases; unmatched junction nucleotides: 9. This CDR3 has 14 residues. Germline V lookup: CDR1 LNHDA, CDR2 SQIVND (reference sequence). The CDR3: CASSPGTGQSGYTF. In DNA form, the CDR3 reads TGTGCCAGTAGTCCCGGGACAGGTCAGTCTGGCTACACCTTC.

V and J are TRBV25-1 and TRBJ2-6, with TRBD1 matching 7 bases. The V and J ends lost 5 bases and 3 bases, in that order; junction bases with no gene match: 4. The CDR3 sequence is 15 residues long. Per the germline V gene, CDR1 is MGHDK and CDR2 is SYGVNS. This chain's CDR3 is CASSSGTDGANVLTF. DNA of the CDR3: TGTGCCAGCAGTTCCGGGACAGATGGGGCCAACGTCCTGACTTTC.

The rearrangement links TRBV3-1 (or the pseudogene TRBV3-2) to TRBJ2-3; D is uncertain. Trimming took off 0 bases at V and 10 bases at J, with 5 bases between the two ends. CDR1 is LGHDT and CDR2 is YNNKEL in the germline V gene (reference sequence). This CDR3 is 11 amino acids long. Here the CDR3 reads CASSQDEAQYF. DNA for the CDR3: TGTGCCAGCAGCCAAGATGAAGCGCAGTATTTT.

The chain combines TRBV6-2 or TRBV6-3 with TRBJ2-1; D might be TRBD1 (6 bases). Germline CDR1 is MNHEY and CDR2 is SVGEGT. The CDR3 consists of 17 residues. The V end was cut by 5 bases, the J end by 8 bases, with 25 bases between. The CDR3 coding sequence is TGTGCCAGCAGTCAGGCGAACAGACAGGCGAGAAAGGATGAGCAGTTCTTC. Protein product: CASSQANRQARKDEQFF.

The chain combines TRBV5-1 with TRBJ1-1; TRBD1 might be the D (5 bases). The germline CDR1 and CDR2 sequences are SGHRS and YFSETQ. V was cut by 0 bases and J by 0 bases, with 9 bases left in between. The CDR3 extends over 15 amino acids. The DNA of the CDR3 is TGCGCCAGCAGCTTGGCCGGGACTTTGAACACTGAAGCTTTCTTT. The encoded protein is CASSLAGTLNTEAFF.

This chain links TRBV28 with TRBJ1-6; D perhaps matches TRBD1 (6 bases). Trimming pared 3 bases from V and 3 bases from J, leaving 27 bases between. Looked up from germline, CDR1 is MDHEN and CDR2 is SYDVKM. The CDR3 is 21 residues long. CDR3 amino acids: CASSFPTTGALGLGYNSPLHF. CDR3 nucleotide sequence: TGTGCCAGCAGTTTCCCCACGACAGGCGCCTTGGGGTTGGGCTATAATTCACCCCTCCACTTT.

This clone has a single count. DNA of the CDR3: TGTGCCAGCAGTCTCATAGGGGGTCGAAGCTCCTACGAGCAGTACTTC. Translation: CASSLIGGRSSYEQYF. The J gene is TRBJ2-7, the V gene TRBV27; a possible D gene is TRBD1 (6 bases). The ends were cut back, 5 bases at V and 0 bases at J, with 17 bases in the middle. The CDR3 consists of 16 residues. Germline CDR1 and CDR2: MNHEY and SMNVEV (reference sequence).

The chain uses TRBV5-1 and TRBJ2-3; the match to TRBD2 covers 7 bases. V was pared by 1 base and J by 1 base, with 0 bases of the junction left unmatched. Germline loops: CDR1 SGHRS, CDR2 YFSETQ. The CDR3 sequence is 14 residues long. CDR3 coding DNA: TGCGCCAGCAGCTTGACTAGCGGCACAGATACGCAGTATTTT. Translated: CASSLTSGTDTQYF.

The gene calls are TRBV27 and TRBJ1-1; no definite D call. CDR3 size: 13 residues. V lost 4 bases and J 5 bases, leaving 11 bases between the germline ends. CDR1 and CDR2 from the germline V gene are MNHEY and SMNVEV (reference sequence). CDR3 nucleotides: TGTGCCAGCAGTTCGACCTCCTGGACTGAAGCTTTCTTT. As protein: CASSSTSWTEAFF.

CDR3 DNA: TGTGCCAGCAGCCCGGCGGCTAGCGGGGAAAACATTCAGTACTTC. Amino acid sequence: CASSPAASGENIQYF. This chain links TRBV5-5 with TRBJ2-4; 9 bases match TRBD2. The CDR3 loop spans 15 amino acids. The V segment lost 4 bases and the J segment 5 bases; nucleotides outside the gene matches: 7. Germline V gene sequence: CDR1 SGHKS, CDR2 YYEKEE (reference sequence).